Listed below are T cell receptor beta chains from one sample, sequenced in a study of blood T cell repertoires in COVID-19. Sequenced by immunoSEQ multiplex PCR; TCRdb stores in-frame clones only, minus some. The table includes around 200,000 clones, about 90% detected once. What was sequenced was peripheral blood. Receptor source: a woman younger than 35 who had recovered from COVID-19. Each CDR3 is given with its conserved first and last residue. D genes are given only for firm matches. Part of the rows lack a size; the others show once, few, many or a class for expanded clones.

J,V,size,D,DNA,CDR3
TRBJ1-1,TRBV19,.,TRBD1,TGTGCCAGTAGGAACAGGGGAATGAACACTGAAGCTTTCTTT,CASRNRGMNTEAFF
TRBJ2-7,TRBV6-5,.,.,TGTGCCAGCAGTTACGACCAGGGTTCTTCCTACGAGCAGTACTTC,CASSYDQGSSYEQYF
TRBJ2-7,TRBV29-1,.,TRBD2,TGCAGTGCGGGACTAGCGGCCTACGAGCAGTACTTC,CSAGLAAYEQYF
TRBJ2-7,TRBV19,.,.,TGTGCCAGTAGTACGGACAGTCCCTACGAGCAGTACTTC,CASSTDSPYEQYF
TRBJ2-2,TRBV5-1,.,TRBD2,TGCGCCAGCAGCAGACTAGCGGCGACGAACACCGGGGAGCTGTTTTTT,CASSRLAATNTGELFF
TRBJ2-3,TRBV4-3,.,TRBD2,TGCGCCAGCAGCCAAAGGGGAGCGGGACTAGCGGCAGATACGCAGTATTTT,CASSQRGAGLAADTQYF
TRBJ2-7,TRBV5-4,.,.,TGTGCCAGCAGCCATCGGACAGATAACTACGAGCAGTACTTC,CASSHRTDNYEQYF
TRBJ1-2,TRBV5-5,.,.,TGTGCCAGCAGCTCAATGGGGTGGGGGCTAGAGGGCTACACCTTC,CASSSMGWGLEGYTF
TRBJ2-5,TRBV5-1,.,TRBD1,TGCGCCAGTTTTCTTTCACCACAGACAGGGGAAGAGACCCAGTACTTC,CASFLSPQTGEETQYF
TRBJ1-4,TRBV6-6,.,.,TGTGCCAGCAGTCTACGACAGGAGTACGGTGAAAAACTGTTTTTT,CASSLRQEYGEKLFF
TRBJ1-1,TRBV5-1,.,.,TGCGCCAGCAGCTTGGCCGAGGCAGGGCCTAACACTGAAGCTTTCTTT,CASSLAEAGPNTEAFF
TRBJ1-1,TRBV12-3/TRBV12-4,.,.,TGTGCCAGCAGTACCGTTGGGGAGACTGAAGCTTTCTTT,CASSTVGETEAFF
TRBJ1-2,TRBV5-1,.,TRBD1,TGCGCCAGCAGACATGTAACGACAGGGCAGGGCTACACCTTC,CASRHVTTGQGYTF
TRBJ2-1,TRBV4-1,.,.,TGCGCCAGCAGCCAAGTAGGACTCAATTACAATGAGCAGTTCTTC,CASSQVGLNYNEQFF
TRBJ2-1,TRBV30,.,TRBD2,TGTGCCTGGACAGCGGGGTACAATGAGCAGTTCTTC,CAWTAGYNEQFF
TRBJ1-1,TRBV2,.,.,TGTGCCAGCAGTCGCTCTTTAGGCCAGGGGATGAACACTGAAGCTTTCTTT,CASSRSLGQGMNTEAFF
TRBJ2-5,TRBV29-1,.,.,TGCAGCGCCTTCCACCGACAGGCTGGAGAGACCCAGTACTTC,CSAFHRQAGETQYF
TRBJ1-2,TRBV29-1,.,TRBD1,TGCAGCGCGGCGGGTATAGGGGGACAGAACTATGGCTACACCTTC,CSAAGIGGQNYGYTF
TRBJ2-3,TRBV7-2,.,.,TGTGCCAGCAGCTCCCTTCGGGACACAGATACGCAGTATTTT,CASSSLRDTDTQYF
TRBJ2-5,TRBV18,.,.,TGTGCCAGCTCAAAACTAGGACGGAGCCTTCAAGAGACCCAGTACTTC,CASSKLGRSLQETQYF
TRBJ2-7,TRBV15,.,.,TGTGCCACCAGCAGACCGACGGTCGGGAGCTACGAGCAGTACTTC,CATSRPTVGSYEQYF
TRBJ2-1,TRBV9,few,TRBD1,TGTGCCAGCAGCGCCGGGACAGGGGCGGGTAATGAGCAGTTCTTC,CASSAGTGAGNEQFF
TRBJ1-6,TRBV9,.,.,TGTGCCAGCAGCGTAGATGGACAGCCGAGTTATAATTCACCCCTCCACTTT,CASSVDGQPSYNSPLHF
TRBJ2-7,TRBV7-9,.,.,TGTGCCAGCAGCTTATCAGACAGCCGTGAAAGGTACTTC,CASSLSDSRERYF
TRBJ2-1,TRBV4-1,.,.,TGCGCCAGCAGCCATGCGGGACGAGAGGTCGATGAGCAGTTCTTC,CASSHAGREVDEQFF
TRBJ1-4,TRBV5-1,.,.,TGCGCCAGCAGATGGGACACCGAGGGAAAACTGTTTTTT,CASRWDTEGKLFF
TRBJ2-3,TRBV13,once,TRBD2,TGTGCCAGCAGCTTGAGGACTAGCGGGGGGATCAGCACAGATACGCAGTATTTT,CASSLRTSGGISTDTQYF
TRBJ2-7,TRBV7-6,.,.,TGTGCCAGCAGCAAGCAGGCTACCTACGAGCAGTACTTC,CASSKQATYEQYF
TRBJ2-7,TRBV3-1/TRBV3-2,.,.,TGTGCCAGCAGCCCCCGGTTTAGTTTAGACTTC,CASSPRFSLDF
TRBJ2-2,TRBV30,once,TRBD1,TGTGCCTGGAAAGGGACAGGGGCGAACACCGGGGAGCTGTTTTTT,CAWKGTGANTGELFF
TRBJ1-2,TRBV24-1,.,.,TGTGCCACCAGTGATCCCCGGAGGATCTACACCTTC,CATSDPRRIYTF
TRBJ2-5,TRBV5-1,.,.,TGCGCCAGCAGCTTCTCACAGGACCACCAAGAGACCCAGTACTTC,CASSFSQDHQETQYF
TRBJ1-5,TRBV2,.,.,TGTGCCAGCAGTGGGGGGCGTTGGGGCAATCAGCCCCAGCATTTT,CASSGGRWGNQPQHF
TRBJ1-1,TRBV5-4,.,.,TGTGCCAGCAGCTTGGAACAGCAGAACACTGAAGCTTTCTTT,CASSLEQQNTEAFF
TRBJ2-1,TRBV7-2,.,TRBD2,TGTGCCAGCAGCCGCGGGGGCTCCTACAATGAGCAGTTCTTC,CASSRGGSYNEQFF
TRBJ1-1,TRBV6-5,.,TRBD1,TGTGCCAGCAGTAGAGACAGGGGTTCGGGGACTGAAGCTTTCTTT,CASSRDRGSGTEAFF
TRBJ2-1,TRBV21-1,.,.,TGTGCCAGCAGCAAAGTTTGGGCGGGCACATCCTACAATGAGCAGTTCTTC,CASSKVWAGTSYNEQFF
TRBJ1-2,TRBV6-5,.,TRBD1,TGTGCCAGCAACCCGGGACAGGAGAGGAGCGGCTACACCTTC,CASNPGQERSGYTF
TRBJ2-7,TRBV27,.,TRBD1,TGTGCCAGCAGTACCAAACAGGGGCGCTTCGAGCAGTACTTC,CASSTKQGRFEQYF
TRBJ2-1,TRBV9,.,.,TGTGCCAGCAGCCCAGGAGGAAATGAGCAGTTCTTC,CASSPGGNEQFF
TRBJ2-1,TRBV6-2/TRBV6-3,.,.,TGTGCCAGCAGTCAACTTACAGTAACGGCTTACAATGAGCAGTTCTTC,CASSQLTVTAYNEQFF
TRBJ2-1,TRBV6-4,.,.,TGTGCCAGCAGCATAACAGGGTTAGGAGAGCAGTTCTTC,CASSITGLGEQFF
TRBJ1-1,TRBV6-6,once,TRBD1,TGTGCCAGCAGTTACGCCTCAACAGGGGGCGCTGAAGCTTTCTTT,CASSYASTGGAEAFF
TRBJ2-7,TRBV5-1,.,.,TGCGCCAGCAGCCCCTCCCCGACTTACGAGCAGTACTTC,CASSPSPTYEQYF
TRBJ1-2,TRBV30,.,TRBD1,TGTGCTATGGTCACAGGGGGCTCTGGCTACACCTTC,CAMVTGGSGYTF
TRBJ2-3,TRBV6-5,.,TRBD2,TGTGCCAGCAGAGTAGCGGGAGGCACAGATACGCAGTATTTT,CASRVAGGTDTQYF
TRBJ1-2,TRBV19,.,TRBD1,TGTGCCAGTAGTATTAGGAGGACAGGCTTCTATGGCTACACCTTC,CASSIRRTGFYGYTF
TRBJ1-3,TRBV18,.,.,TGTGCCAGCTCACCACACAGCACCTCTGGAAACACCATATATTTT,CASSPHSTSGNTIYF
TRBJ2-7,TRBV14,.,TRBD1,TGTGCCAGCAGCCAAGTCAGAGGGGGCAGGGGGCCTCTAGAGCAGTACTTC,CASSQVRGGRGPLEQYF
TRBJ1-2,TRBV6-5,.,TRBD1,TGTGCCAGCAGTTACGACAGGGGTAACTATGGCTACACCTTC,CASSYDRGNYGYTF
TRBJ2-2,TRBV4-2,.,.,TGTGCCAGCAGCCAAGATATTAAGCGGCCGGGTTCCGGGGAGCTGTTTTTT,CASSQDIKRPGSGELFF
TRBJ2-3,TRBV9,.,TRBD2,TGTGCCAGCAGCGCTCTAGCGGGGAGCACAGATACGCAGTATTTT,CASSALAGSTDTQYF
TRBJ1-3,TRBV6-5,.,.,TGTGCCAGCAGTTACGCAGGAACTGGAAACACCATATATTTT,CASSYAGTGNTIYF
TRBJ1-1,TRBV30,.,.,TGTGCCTCGAATTGGGGGCCGCTGAACACTGAAGCTTTCTTT,CASNWGPLNTEAFF